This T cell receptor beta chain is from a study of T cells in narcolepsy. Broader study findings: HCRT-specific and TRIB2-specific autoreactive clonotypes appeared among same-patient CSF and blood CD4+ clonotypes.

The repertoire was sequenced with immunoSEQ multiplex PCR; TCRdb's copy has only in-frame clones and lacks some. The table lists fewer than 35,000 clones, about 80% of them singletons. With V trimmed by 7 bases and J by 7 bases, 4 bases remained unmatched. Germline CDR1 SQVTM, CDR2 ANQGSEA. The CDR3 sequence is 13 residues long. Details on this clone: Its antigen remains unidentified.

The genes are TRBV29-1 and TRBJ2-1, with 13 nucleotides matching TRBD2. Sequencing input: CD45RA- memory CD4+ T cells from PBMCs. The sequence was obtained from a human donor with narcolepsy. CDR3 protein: CSARTSGGNEQFF. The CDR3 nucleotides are TGCAGCGCTCGGACTAGCGGGGGAAATGAGCAGTTCTTC.